This section outlines one T cell receptor (beta chain) sequence together with its context. Assay used: immunoSEQ multiplex PCR; TCRdb lists only in-frame clones, some missing. The sample has 2 million or so clones, around 95% seen once. The data were obtained in a study of shared clonotypes between healthy human individuals. Trimming stripped 8 bases from V and 3 bases from J, with 17 bases between. Germline CDR1 reads MNHNS; CDR2 reads SASEGT. This CDR3 comprises 15 residues. The TCR originated in a man between 18 and 35 years old in good health. The chain links TRBV6-1 to TRBJ2-1; unclear D gene. The sequenced sample consisted of naive CD4+ T cells sorted from blood. This sample's subset: CD45RA+ positively selected. The CDR3 region has the DNA TGTGCCAGCGCCAAACAAGGACCTGACTACAATGAGCAGTTCTTC. Its protein is CASAKQGPDYNEQFF.